This T cell receptor beta chain was retrieved from a study of shared clonotypes between healthy human individuals. Libraries were prepared by immunoSEQ multiplex PCR; TCRdb keeps only in-frame clonotypes and omits some of them. This repertoire shows approximately 1,500,000 clones, more than 95% found once; its top ten account for roughly 1.1%. About this clone: Its antigen is still unknown.

Findings and limits, study-wide: Sequencing of the sorted subsets was shown by rarefaction to be incomplete despite large depth.

The trim removed 1 base at V and 5 bases at J, leaving 4 bases unmatched. The germline gives CDR1 LGHNA, CDR2 YNFKEQ. This CDR3 has 14 residues. Donors had no recently reported acute infections or vaccinations and were HIV-negative. V is TRBV4-2 and J is TRBJ2-7; 8 bases align to TRBD2. The source is a man aged 25 to 40 in good health. The sample comprised naive CD4+ T cells sorted from blood. The subset denotes: CD45RA+ positively selected. CDR3 loop: CASSQVREAHEQYF. The CDR3 region has the DNA TGTGCCAGCAGCCAAGTGCGGGAGGCCCACGAGCAGTACTTC.